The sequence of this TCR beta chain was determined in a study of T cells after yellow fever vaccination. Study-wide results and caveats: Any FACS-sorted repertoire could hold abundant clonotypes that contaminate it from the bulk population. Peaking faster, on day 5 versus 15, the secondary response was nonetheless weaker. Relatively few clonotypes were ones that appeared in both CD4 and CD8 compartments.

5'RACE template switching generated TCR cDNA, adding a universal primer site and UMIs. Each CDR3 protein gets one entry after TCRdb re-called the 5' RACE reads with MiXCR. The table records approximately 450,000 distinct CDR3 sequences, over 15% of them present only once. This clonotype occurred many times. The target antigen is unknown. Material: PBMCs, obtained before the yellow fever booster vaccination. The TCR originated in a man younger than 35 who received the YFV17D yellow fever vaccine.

The CDR3 nucleotides read TGTGCCAGCAGTTTGACTGTGGAGACGCAGTATTTT. Amino acids: CASSLTVETQYF. The gene calls are TRBV27 and TRBJ2-3; no firm D call. Germline-derived CDR1 and CDR2 are MNHEY and SMNVEV (reference sequence). This CDR3 spans 12 amino acids. Trimming stripped 3 bases from V and 9 bases from J, with 10 bases between.